These T cell receptor beta chains were read from a single sample in a study of T cells in Graves' hyperthyroidism and ophthalmopathy. TCRdb used MiXCR to reprocess the multiplex PCR reads, holding one entry per CDR3 protein. The sample records 600,000 to 650,000 distinct CDR3 sequences, under 20% being singletons. The sequencing sample was made of blood. The source of these receptors is a woman in her thirties with Graves' hyperthyroidism. Both conserved end residues are part of each CDR3. The D gene is left open where the match is weak. Clone size is stated in some rows and not others, as once, few, many or a class when expanded.

v_call,clone_size,d_call,j_call,cdr3_nt,cdr3_aa
TRBV4-2,many,NA,TRBJ1-2,TGTGCCAGCAGCCAAGCGAGGAACTATGGCTACACCTTC,CASSQARNYGYTF
TRBV12-3/TRBV12-4,many,NA,TRBJ2-1,TGTGCCAGCAGTTCCCGACTAGGGGGCCCTTACAATGAGCAGTTCTTC,CASSSRLGGPYNEQFF
TRBV7-8,many,NA,TRBJ2-7,TGTGCCAGCAGCCCGAGGTCCGTCGTCTACGAGCAGTACTTC,CASSPRSVVYEQYF
TRBV27,many,NA,TRBJ2-1,TGTGCCAGCAGTTTATTAGGGGGATTAGGAAATGAGCAGTTCTTC,CASSLLGGLGNEQFF
TRBV12-3/TRBV12-4,many,NA,TRBJ2-3,TGTGCCAGCAGTTCTATAGCCGTCACAGATACGCAGTATTTT,CASSSIAVTDTQYF
TRBV7-9,NA,NA,TRBJ2-3,TGTGCCAGCAGCTTCCCTACGGGGAGCGGTACTGTAGACACAGATACGCAGTATTTT,CASSFPTGSGTVDTDTQYF
TRBV20-1,NA,NA,TRBJ1-1,TGCAGTGCTAGGTTAGGCGGACAGAAGGCTTTCTTT,CSARLGGQKAFF
TRBV11-1,many,TRBD1,TRBJ2-1,TGTGCCAGCAGTTGGACAGGGGGGATCAATGAGCAGTTCTTC,CASSWTGGINEQFF
TRBV7-2,many,NA,TRBJ2-7,TGTGCCAGCAGCTTAATGGCAGGAAATCACGAGCAGTACTTC,CASSLMAGNHEQYF
TRBV9,NA,NA,TRBJ2-3,TGTGCCAGCAGCGTAACAGGGTATATTACAGATACGCAGTATTTT,CASSVTGYITDTQYF
TRBV7-6,NA,TRBD1,TRBJ2-7,TGTGCCAGCAGCTTAGGGCAGGGGGCAGACGAGCAGTACTTC,CASSLGQGADEQYF
TRBV6-1,few,NA,TRBJ2-1,TGTGCCAGCAGCGTGACTCCGACTATTGAGCAGTTCTTC,CASSVTPTIEQFF
TRBV3-1,many,NA,TRBJ2-5,TGTGCCAGCAGCCTTATGCAGGGGACGGAGACCCAGTACTTC,CASSLMQGTETQYF
TRBV5-1,once,NA,TRBJ2-1,TGTGCCAGCAGCCAAGACTTCGAGCTCAGCTACAATGAGCAGTTCTTC,CASSQDFELSYNEQFF
TRBV25-1,many,NA,TRBJ2-7,TGTGCCAGCAGTGAGATAACAAGGAACGAGCAGTACTTC,CASSEITRNEQYF
TRBV2,NA,TRBD2,TRBJ2-2,TGTGCCAGCAGCGGTAATATAGCGGGAGAAACCGGGGAGCTGTTTTTT,CASSGNIAGETGELFF
TRBV29-1,NA,NA,TRBJ1-6,TGCAGCGTTGGGGGGGGTAATTCACCCCTCCACTTT,CSVGGGNSPLHF
TRBV7-2,many,TRBD1,TRBJ2-4,TGTGCCAGCAGCGGACAGGTGATCTCAAACATTCAGTACTTC,CASSGQVISNIQYF
TRBV5-5,many,TRBD1,TRBJ2-7,TGTGCCAGCAGCTTGGTTGGTGACAGGGGAAGCTACGAGCAGTACTTC,CASSLVGDRGSYEQYF
TRBV7-2,many,TRBD2,TRBJ2-2,TGTGCCAGCAGCTTTACTGGACTAGACGGGGAGCTGTTTTTT,CASSFTGLDGELFF
TRBV2,many,TRBD2,TRBJ2-4,TGTGCCAGCAGTGAAGGGCTAGCGGTAGCCAAAAACATTCAGTACTTC,CASSEGLAVAKNIQYF
TRBV27,NA,NA,TRBJ2-2,TGTGCCAGCAGTTTGGGGGGGGCTAGCAGGTCCGGGGAGCTGTTTTTT,CASSLGGASRSGELFF
TRBV18,few,NA,TRBJ2-4,TGTGCCAGCTCACTTCCCGTGGCCAAAAACATTCAGTACTTC,CASSLPVAKNIQYF
TRBV19,NA,NA,TRBJ2-7,TGTGCCAGTAGTAGCGACCATACTGATACCTACGAGCAGTACTTC,CASSSDHTDTYEQYF
TRBV29-1,few,NA,TRBJ1-1,TGCAGCGTGATCAACACTGAAGCTTTCTTT,CSVINTEAFF
TRBV28,many,NA,TRBJ1-5,TGTGCCAGCAGTTTACGAGGGGGGAATCAGCCCCAGCATTTT,CASSLRGGNQPQHF
TRBV18,NA,NA,TRBJ1-3,TGTGCCAGCTCACCCCCCCGACAGGCCTCTGGAACCACCATATATTTT,CASSPPRQASGTTIYF
TRBV6-5,NA,NA,TRBJ1-6,TGTGCCAGCAGTTACCGCGGGGCGCGGGATTCACCCCTCCACTTT,CASSYRGARDSPLHF
TRBV4-3,few,NA,TRBJ2-3,TGCGCCAGCAGCCAAGACCTAACCCCCCGAAGGAGGCAGTATTTT,CASSQDLTPRRRQYF
TRBV30,many,NA,TRBJ1-1,TGTGCCTGGAGTGTGGATAGGCCTGAAGCTTTCTTT,CAWSVDRPEAFF
TRBV2,NA,NA,TRBJ2-3,TGTGCCGGCAGTGTAGACGTCACAGATACGCAGTATTTT,CAGSVDVTDTQYF
TRBV25-1,many,NA,TRBJ1-2,TGTGCCAGCAGTGAACAGACAGCTAACTATGGCTACACCTTC,CASSEQTANYGYTF
TRBV20-1,many,TRBD2,TRBJ2-1,TGCAGTGCTGTGATTTTGGCGGGAGGGTCCTACAATGAGCAGTTCTTC,CSAVILAGGSYNEQFF
TRBV29-1,few,NA,TRBJ1-1,TGCAGCGTTGTAAGGCGGGGGAACACTGAAGCTTTCTTT,CSVVRRGNTEAFF
TRBV20-1,few,TRBD2,TRBJ2-7,TGCAGTGCTAGAATAGTTAGCGGGACTTACGAGCAGTACTTC,CSARIVSGTYEQYF
TRBV7-9,many,TRBD1,TRBJ2-3,TGTGCCAGCAGGACCGGGACAGGGACCTTGGATACGCAGTATTTT,CASRTGTGTLDTQYF
TRBV20-1,many,NA,TRBJ1-1,TGCAGTGCTATAATGGACGCCTTGAGTACTGAAGCTTTCTTT,CSAIMDALSTEAFF
TRBV12-3/TRBV12-4,many,TRBD1,TRBJ2-1,TGTGCCAGCAGTTTAGTGAGGGGGCACAATGAGCAGTTCTTC,CASSLVRGHNEQFF
TRBV11-2,few,NA,TRBJ2-7,TGTGCCAGCAGCTTTGCCTGGGGAGAGCAGTACTTC,CASSFAWGEQYF
TRBV20-1,many,NA,TRBJ2-5,TGCAGTCCTCTGGAGGGATTAAAGACCCAGTACTTC,CSPLEGLKTQYF
TRBV24-1,NA,TRBD2,TRBJ2-7,TGTGCCACCAGTGATCCTCGATCCGGGACTAGCGGGAAACGCGAGCAGTACTTC,CATSDPRSGTSGKREQYF
TRBV28,many,NA,TRBJ2-2,TGTGCCAGCAGCCCCGACAGGCTTGGGGGCACCGGGGAGCTGTTTTTT,CASSPDRLGGTGELFF
TRBV5-5,few,NA,TRBJ1-2,TGTGCCAGCAGCTTGGCGGGGACTACTAACTATGGCTACACCTTC,CASSLAGTTNYGYTF
TRBV4-2,many,NA,TRBJ2-5,TGTGCCAGCAGCCAAGTAGCGAATCAAGAGACCCAGTACTTC,CASSQVANQETQYF
TRBV28,many,NA,TRBJ2-1,TGTGCCAGCAGTTTAGGGGCCAATGAGCAGTTCTTC,CASSLGANEQFF
TRBV5-1,many,TRBD1,TRBJ1-1,TGCGCCAGCAGCCCTACGGGACGGACAGGTATGAACACTGAAGCTTTCTTT,CASSPTGRTGMNTEAFF
TRBV19,many,TRBD1,TRBJ2-2,TGTGCCAGTACCCCGGGACAGGGGTTTCCGAACACCGGGGAGCTGTTTTTT,CASTPGQGFPNTGELFF
TRBV9,few,NA,TRBJ1-2,TGTGCCAGCAGCGAGCTTTCAAACTATGGCTACACCTTC,CASSELSNYGYTF
TRBV5-8,NA,TRBD2,TRBJ2-3,TGCGCCAGCAGCCCGGGAGGGGCGGGGGGCACAGATACGCAGTATTTT,CASSPGGAGGTDTQYF
TRBV7-2,NA,NA,TRBJ2-2,TGTGCCAGCAGCTTAGGGGACAAGACGAACACCGGGGAGCTGTTTTTT,CASSLGDKTNTGELFF
TRBV11-2,NA,NA,TRBJ2-7,TGCGCCAGCAGCCAATCCTCATTTCGGGAGTTCTACGAGCAGTACTTC,CASSQSSFREFYEQYF
TRBV11-2,many,NA,TRBJ1-1,TGTGCCAGCAGTCGCACCCCCCGCTCCGAAGCTTTCTTT,CASSRTPRSEAFF
TRBV7-2,few,NA,TRBJ2-7,TGTGCCAGCAGCTTAGTCTCCGCTTCCTACGAGCAGTACTTC,CASSLVSASYEQYF
TRBV7-9,few,NA,TRBJ2-1,TGTGCCAGCAGCCCCCCGGACAGTTTTAATGAGCAGTTCTTC,CASSPPDSFNEQFF
TRBV30,many,NA,TRBJ1-1,TGTGCCTGGAGGCCCGGGAGCCTTCAAGGGGTAGCTTTCTTT,CAWRPGSLQGVAFF
TRBV6-1,many,NA,TRBJ2-7,TGTGCCAGTGTTGGACCCATCGGGAACGAGCAGTACTTC,CASVGPIGNEQYF
TRBV2,many,TRBD2,TRBJ2-1,TGTGCCAGCAGTGAATTGGGACTAGCGGGAGACAATGAGCAGTTCTTC,CASSELGLAGDNEQFF
TRBV29-1,NA,TRBD1,TRBJ1-1,TGCAGCGTTGAAGACCCTGGGACAGGGATGCACGAAGCTTTCTTT,CSVEDPGTGMHEAFF
TRBV6-1,few,TRBD1,TRBJ1-4,TGTGCCAGCAGTTATTATGGGACAGGGATTAATGAAAAACTGTTTTTT,CASSYYGTGINEKLFF
TRBV20-1,NA,TRBD2,TRBJ2-1,TGCAGTGCTCTCTGGACTAGCGAGCCAACTGGTGAGCAGTTCTTC,CSALWTSEPTGEQFF